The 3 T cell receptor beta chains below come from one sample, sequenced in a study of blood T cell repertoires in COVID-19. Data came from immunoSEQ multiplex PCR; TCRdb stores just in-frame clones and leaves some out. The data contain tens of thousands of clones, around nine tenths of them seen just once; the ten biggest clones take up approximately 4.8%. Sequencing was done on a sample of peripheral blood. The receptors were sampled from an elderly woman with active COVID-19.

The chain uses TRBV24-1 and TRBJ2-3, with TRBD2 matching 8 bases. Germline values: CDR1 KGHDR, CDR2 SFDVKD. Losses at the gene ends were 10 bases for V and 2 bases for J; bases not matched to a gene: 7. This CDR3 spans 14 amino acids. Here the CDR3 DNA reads TGTGCCACGAGCGAAGCGGGGGTCACAGATACGCAGTATTTT. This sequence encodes CATSEAGVTDTQYF.

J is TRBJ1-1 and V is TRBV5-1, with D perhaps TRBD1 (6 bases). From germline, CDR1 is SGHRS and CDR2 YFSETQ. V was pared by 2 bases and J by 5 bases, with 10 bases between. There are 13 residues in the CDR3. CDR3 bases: TGCGCCAGCAGCTTCGGGAGGGGGACTGAAGCTTTCTTT. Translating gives CASSFGRGTEAFF.

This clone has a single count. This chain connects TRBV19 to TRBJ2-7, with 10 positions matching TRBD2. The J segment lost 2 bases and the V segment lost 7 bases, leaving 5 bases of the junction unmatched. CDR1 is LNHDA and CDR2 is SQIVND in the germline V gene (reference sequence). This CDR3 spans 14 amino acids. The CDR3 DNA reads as TGTGCCAGTAAAGTCAGCGGGAGGGCCTACGAGCAGTACTTC. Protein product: CASKVSGRAYEQYF.